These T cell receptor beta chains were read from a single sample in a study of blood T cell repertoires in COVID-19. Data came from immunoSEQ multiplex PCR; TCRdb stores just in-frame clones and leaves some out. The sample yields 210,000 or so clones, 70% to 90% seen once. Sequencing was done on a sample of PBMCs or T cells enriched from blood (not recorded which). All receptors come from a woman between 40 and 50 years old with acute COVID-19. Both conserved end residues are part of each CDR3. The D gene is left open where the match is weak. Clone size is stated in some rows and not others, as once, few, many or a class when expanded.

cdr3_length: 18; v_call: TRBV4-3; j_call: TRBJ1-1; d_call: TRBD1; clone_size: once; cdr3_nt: TGCGCCAGCAGCCAAGCGCTGGGACAGGGGGCGCCGAACACTGAAGCTTTCTTT; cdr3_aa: CASSQALGQGAPNTEAFF
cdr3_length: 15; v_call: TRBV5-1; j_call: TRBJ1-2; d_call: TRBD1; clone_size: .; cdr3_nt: TGCGCCAGCAGCTTGGGAGGGGGCGGTAACTATGGCTACACCTTC; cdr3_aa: CASSLGGGGNYGYTF
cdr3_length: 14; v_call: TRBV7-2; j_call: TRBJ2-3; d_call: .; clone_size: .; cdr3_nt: TGTGCCAGCAGTTTAGGACACGACACAGATACGCAGTATTTT; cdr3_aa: CASSLGHDTDTQYF
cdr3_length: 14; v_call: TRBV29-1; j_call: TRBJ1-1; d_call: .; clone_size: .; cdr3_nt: TGCAGCGCCAAGTCGGGGGTTCGGAGGACTGAAGCTTTCTTT; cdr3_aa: CSAKSGVRRTEAFF
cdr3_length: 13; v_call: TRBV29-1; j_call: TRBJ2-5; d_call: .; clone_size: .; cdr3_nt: TGCAGCGTTGAACTTCCAGCGGAAGAGACCCAGTACTTC; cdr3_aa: CSVELPAEETQYF
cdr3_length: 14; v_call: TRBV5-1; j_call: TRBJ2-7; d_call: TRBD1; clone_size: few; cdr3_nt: TGCGCCAGCAGCTCCTTAGACAGGGCCTACGAGCAGTACTTC; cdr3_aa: CASSSLDRAYEQYF
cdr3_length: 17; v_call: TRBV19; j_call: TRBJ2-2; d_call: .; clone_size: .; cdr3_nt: TGTGCCAGCTCCCAATCCGGCCCGGGAGCGAACACCGGGGAGCTGTTTTTT; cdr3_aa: CASSQSGPGANTGELFF
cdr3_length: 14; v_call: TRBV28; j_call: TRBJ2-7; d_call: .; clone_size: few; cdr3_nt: TGTGCCAGCAGTTTTCAATCAGGGGCGGCCGAGCAGTACTTC; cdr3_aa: CASSFQSGAAEQYF
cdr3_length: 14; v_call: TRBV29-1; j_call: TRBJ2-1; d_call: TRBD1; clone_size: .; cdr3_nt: TGCAGCGTTGGTGACAGGGGCTCGTACAATGAGCAGTTCTTC; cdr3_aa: CSVGDRGSYNEQFF
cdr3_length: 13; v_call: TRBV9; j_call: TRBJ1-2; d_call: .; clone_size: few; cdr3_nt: TGTGCCAGCAGCGTAGAGGACAGATGGGGCTACACCTTC; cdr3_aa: CASSVEDRWGYTF
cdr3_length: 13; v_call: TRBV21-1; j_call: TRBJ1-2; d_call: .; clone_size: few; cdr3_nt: TGTGCCAGCAGCAATTCCGGGGGGCATGGCTACACCTTC; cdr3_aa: CASSNSGGHGYTF